The subject of this entry is one TCR beta chain. The trim removed 1 base at V and 4 bases at J, leaving 4 bases unmatched. This CDR3 has 15 residues. CDR1 is MNHNS and CDR2 is SASEGT in the germline V gene. The entry originates in a study of graft-versus-host responses after intestinal transplantation. On the study more broadly: Recipients underwent multivisceral, liver-intestinal, or isolated intestinal transplants.

Only in-frame clones appear in the TCRdb table, and some are missing; sequencing was by immunoSEQ multiplex PCR. The data show approximately 74,000 clones, around 93% seen once. The V gene is TRBV6-1, the J gene TRBJ2-4; 7 bases agree with TRBD1. The TCR comes from a human patient who received an intestinal transplant, so some T cells may come from the graft donor. This material consisted of PBMCs, taken 98 days after intestinal transplantation. CDR3 loop: CASSEVPGQKNIQYF. The CDR3 DNA sequence: TGTGCCAGCAGTGAAGTGCCGGGACAGAAAAACATTCAGTACTTC.